This record concerns one T cell receptor (beta chain) sequence. One end of the junction is discordant with germline, which a read error may explain. These data come from a study of tumor-infiltrating lymphocytes in primary liver carcinoma. For blood RNA, unsorted whole blood served as the source, and germline DNA was extracted too. Constant-region priming of around 500 ng total RNA yielded TCR beta cDNA. Libraries for TCR beta were built through three nested multiplex PCR rounds, which together made up a slightly modified ARM-PCR procedure. It was with TRBV1-TRBV30 forward primers and a C-beta reverse primer that the first two PCR rounds were run, at 10 to 11 cycles each. TCRdb processed the multiplex PCR reads anew with MiXCR; each CDR3 protein has one entry. The table has some 190,000 distinct CDR3 sequences, less than 65% seen once. Germline CDR1 reads SQVTM; CDR2 reads ANQGSEA. The CDR3 has 13 amino acids.

The TCR sequence derives from a man in his forties with primary liver carcinoma and hepatitis B virus infection. Sequenced: peripheral blood. V is TRBV29-1 and J is TRBJ2-2; a possible D gene is TRBD1 (6 bases). In DNA form, the CDR3 reads TGCATCGTTCAGGGGACGAACACCGGGGAGCTGTTTTTT. Its translation: CIVQGTNTGELFF.